The rows below give T cell receptor beta chains drawn from one sample of a study of cytomegalovirus exposure and HLA in healthy donors. Only in-frame clones appear in the TCRdb table, and some are missing; sequencing was by immunoSEQ multiplex PCR. The sample lists approximately 170,000 clones, approximately 88% occurring once. Input material: PBMCs. All receptors derive from a boy aged 2 to 10 in good health and CMV-seronegative. Both conserved end residues are part of each CDR3. The D gene is left open where the match is weak. Rows may omit the clone size; those that give it use once, few, many or a size class.

>TRBD1|TRBJ1-1|.|TRBV5-6
TGTGCCAGCAGCTCACAGGGGCGTAACACTGAAGCTTTCTTT
CASSSQGRNTEAFF
>.|TRBJ2-7|.|TRBV5-1
TGCGCCAGCAGCTTGGGGGCCAGGGATCTATACGAGCAGTACTTC
CASSLGARDLYEQYF
>TRBD2|TRBJ2-7|.|TRBV19
TGTGCCAGTAAGAATGCGGGAGACGAGCAGTACTTC
CASKNAGDEQYF
>.|TRBJ1-1|.|TRBV12-5
TGTGCTAGTGGCGCCGGTCCCCCGAACACTGAAGCTTTCTTT
CASGAGPPNTEAFF
>TRBD1|TRBJ1-1|few|TRBV27
TGTGCCAGCAGTTTCCGGACAGGGATAGGGTCTGAAGCTTTCTTT
CASSFRTGIGSEAFF
>TRBD2|TRBJ2-3|.|TRBV14
TGTGCCAGCAGCCAAGCACCTAGCGGGGACGGAGATACGCAGTATTTT
CASSQAPSGDGDTQYF
>TRBD1|TRBJ1-2|.|TRBV6-1
TGTGCCAGCAGTGACGGGACAGGCGATTTTGGCTACACCTTC
CASSDGTGDFGYTF
>TRBD2|TRBJ2-1|.|TRBV7-3
TGTGCCAGCAGCGTACCGGGACTAGCGGGAGTGGGCAATGAGCAGTTCTTC
CASSVPGLAGVGNEQFF
>TRBD1|TRBJ1-1|.|TRBV18
TGTGCCAGCTCACCGGACAGGGTAAGCACTGAAGCTTTCTTT
CASSPDRVSTEAFF
>.|TRBJ1-2|.|TRBV5-6
TGTGCCAGCAGCTTGGGGGGGGGAGCCAACCTCTATGGCTACACCTTC
CASSLGGGANLYGYTF
>.|TRBJ2-7|once|TRBV7-8
TGTGCCAGCAGCTTTAACTCCTACGAGCAGTACTTC
CASSFNSYEQYF
>TRBD1|TRBJ2-5|.|TRBV7-9
TGTGCCAGCAGTCTTACAGGGGGCGGGGAGACCCAGTACTTC
CASSLTGGGETQYF
>.|TRBJ2-3|.|TRBV29-1
TGCAGCGTTGCCCAGGGCACAGATACGCAGTATTTT
CSVAQGTDTQYF
>TRBD2|TRBJ2-3|.|TRBV5-1
TGCGCCAGCAGCTCAGGACTAGCGGGAGGCACAGATACGCAGTATTTT
CASSSGLAGGTDTQYF
>.|TRBJ2-5|.|TRBV6-5
TGTGCCAGCAGAGAACAGGGCGTGGAGACCCAGTACTTC
CASREQGVETQYF
>.|TRBJ1-2|once|TRBV5-4
TGTGCCAGCAGCTTTGTAGGGGGGGGGCGTGCAGGGGACTATGGCTACACCTTC
CASSFVGGGRAGDYGYTF
>TRBD1|TRBJ1-2|.|TRBV12-5
TGTGCTAGTGGTGATAGGGACAGGGCGTATGGCTACACCTTC
CASGDRDRAYGYTF
>TRBD2|TRBJ2-1|.|TRBV4-3
TGCGCCAGCAGCCAAGTTGGCGGGAGCGCCTACAATGAGCAGTTCTTC
CASSQVGGSAYNEQFF
>.|TRBJ1-1|.|TRBV9
TGTGCCAGCAGCCTCACGACGGGGAACACTGAAGCTTTCTTT
CASSLTTGNTEAFF
>.|TRBJ2-3|.|TRBV5-6
TGTGCCAGCAGCTTGCCGGGACAAGGTTTAGATACGCAGTATTTT
CASSLPGQGLDTQYF
>TRBD1|TRBJ2-3|few|TRBV5-1
TGCGCCAGCAGCCGCAACGTTCCCGGGACAGCTAGCACAGATACGCAGTATTTT
CASSRNVPGTASTDTQYF
>.|TRBJ2-1|.|TRBV19
TGTGCCAGTAGTGCAAGACCCTGGAGCTCCTACAATGAGCAGTTCTTC
CASSARPWSSYNEQFF
>TRBD2|TRBJ2-7|.|TRBV10-3
TGTGCCATCAGTGGATCTTCAGCGGGAGGATACGAGCAGTACTTC
CAISGSSAGGYEQYF
>TRBD1|TRBJ2-7|.|TRBV27
TGTGCCAGCAGTTCCTTCAGAGGGGGCGCTTCCTACGAGCAGTACTTC
CASSSFRGGASYEQYF
>TRBD1|TRBJ2-7|.|TRBV6-5
TGTGCCAGCAGTTACATTAGGGCAGGGGGCTCCTACGAGCAGTACTTC
CASSYIRAGGSYEQYF
>TRBD2|TRBJ2-1|.|TRBV30
TGTGCCTGGAGTACCGGCGGGAGTAGGTACAATGAGCAGTTCTTC
CAWSTGGSRYNEQFF
>TRBD2|TRBJ2-3|.|TRBV6-4
TGTGCCACCTCCGTGACTAGCGGGAGGACTACAGATACGCAGTATTTT
CATSVTSGRTTDTQYF
>TRBD1|TRBJ1-5|.|TRBV27
TGTGCCAGCAGTTTATCCGGACAGGGTTCGAAGCAGCCCCAGCATTTT
CASSLSGQGSKQPQHF
>.|TRBJ1-1|.|TRBV19
TGTGCCAGCAAAGACAGGAACACTGAAGCTTTCTTT
CASKDRNTEAFF